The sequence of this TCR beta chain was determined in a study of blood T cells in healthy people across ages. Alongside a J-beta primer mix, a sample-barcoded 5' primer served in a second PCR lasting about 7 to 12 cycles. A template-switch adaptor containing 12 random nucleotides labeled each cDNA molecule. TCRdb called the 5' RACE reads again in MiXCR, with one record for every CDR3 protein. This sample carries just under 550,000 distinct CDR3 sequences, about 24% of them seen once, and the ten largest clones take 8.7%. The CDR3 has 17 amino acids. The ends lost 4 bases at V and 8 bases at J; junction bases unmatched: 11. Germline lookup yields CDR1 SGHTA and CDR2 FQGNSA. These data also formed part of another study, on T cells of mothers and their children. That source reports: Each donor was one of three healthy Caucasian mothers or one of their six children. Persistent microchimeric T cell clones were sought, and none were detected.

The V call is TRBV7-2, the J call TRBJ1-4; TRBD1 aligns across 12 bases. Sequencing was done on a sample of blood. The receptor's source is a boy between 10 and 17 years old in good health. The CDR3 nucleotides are TGTGCCAGCAGCTATGGGGGGACAGGGGGCCGGGGCGAAAAACTGTTTTTT. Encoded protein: CASSYGGTGGRGEKLFF.